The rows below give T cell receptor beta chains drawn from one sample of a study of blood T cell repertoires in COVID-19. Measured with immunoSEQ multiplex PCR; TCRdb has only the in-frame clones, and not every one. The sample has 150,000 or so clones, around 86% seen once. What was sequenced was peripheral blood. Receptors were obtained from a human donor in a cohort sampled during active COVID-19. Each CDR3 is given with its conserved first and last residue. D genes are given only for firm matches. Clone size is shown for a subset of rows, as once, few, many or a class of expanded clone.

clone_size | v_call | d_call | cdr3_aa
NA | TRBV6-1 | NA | CASSDSRDYGYTF
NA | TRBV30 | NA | CAWVGLHPGGSEAFF
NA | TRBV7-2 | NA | CASSLEGTFSYNEQFF
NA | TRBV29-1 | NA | CSVEELRKKAEYNEQFF
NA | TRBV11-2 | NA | CASSTQTVQGYEQYF
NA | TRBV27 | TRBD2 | CASSPGGLGEQYF
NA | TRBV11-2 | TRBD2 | CASSLGGRATTGELFF
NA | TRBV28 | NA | CASSLALRIETGELFF
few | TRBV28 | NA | CASSRSGLNRDTQYF
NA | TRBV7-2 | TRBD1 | CASSLGQGNTEAFF
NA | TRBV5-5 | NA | CASSLGSTLKNIQYF
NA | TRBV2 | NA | CASRADLGTIYF
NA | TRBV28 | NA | CAILGGLNNEQFF
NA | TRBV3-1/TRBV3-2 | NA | CASSPVGRFYNSPLHF
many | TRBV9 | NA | CASSEDTTKETQYF
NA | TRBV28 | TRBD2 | CASSSVGEGSYEQYF
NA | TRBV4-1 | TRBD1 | CASSQEGTGGGYTF